What follows describes a single TCR beta chain. The antigen is undetermined. The entry originates in a study of T cell responses to AZD1222 COVID-19 vaccine. The CDR3 totals 17 residues. Germline CDR1 is MNHEY and CDR2 is SVGEGT. V was cut by 2 bases and J by 4 bases, with 19 bases left in between. Notes on the study in general: Baseline serostatus was positive in only a handful of AZD1222 recipients.

Sequencing used immunoSEQ multiplex PCR; TCRdb keeps in-frame clones, though not all of them. The sample includes some 100,000 clones, nearly 90% of them seen just once. The receptor's source is an adult in good health. This chain uses TRBV6-2 or TRBV6-3 with TRBJ2-3; D possibly corresponds to TRBD2 (6 bases). This material consisted of peripheral blood, taken on day 0 of AZD1222 vaccination. In DNA form, the CDR3 reads TGTGCCAGCAGTTACCCCTACCAACTAGCACAGGCAGATACGCAGTATTTT. It specifies CASSYPYQLAQADTQYF.